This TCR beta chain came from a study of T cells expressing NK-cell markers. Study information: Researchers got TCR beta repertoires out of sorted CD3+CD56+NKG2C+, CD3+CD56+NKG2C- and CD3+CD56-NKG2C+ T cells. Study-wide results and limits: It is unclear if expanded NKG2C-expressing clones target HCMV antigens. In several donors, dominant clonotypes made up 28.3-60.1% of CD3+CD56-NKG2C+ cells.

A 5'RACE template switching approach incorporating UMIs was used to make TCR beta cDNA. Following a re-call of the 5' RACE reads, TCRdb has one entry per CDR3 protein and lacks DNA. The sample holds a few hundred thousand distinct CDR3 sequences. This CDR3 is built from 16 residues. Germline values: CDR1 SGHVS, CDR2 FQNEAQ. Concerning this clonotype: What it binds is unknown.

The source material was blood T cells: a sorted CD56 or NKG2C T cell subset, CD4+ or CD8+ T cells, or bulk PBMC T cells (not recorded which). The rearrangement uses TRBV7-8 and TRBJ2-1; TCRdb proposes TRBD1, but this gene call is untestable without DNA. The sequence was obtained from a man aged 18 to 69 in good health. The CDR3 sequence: CASSLVRTGAENEQFF.